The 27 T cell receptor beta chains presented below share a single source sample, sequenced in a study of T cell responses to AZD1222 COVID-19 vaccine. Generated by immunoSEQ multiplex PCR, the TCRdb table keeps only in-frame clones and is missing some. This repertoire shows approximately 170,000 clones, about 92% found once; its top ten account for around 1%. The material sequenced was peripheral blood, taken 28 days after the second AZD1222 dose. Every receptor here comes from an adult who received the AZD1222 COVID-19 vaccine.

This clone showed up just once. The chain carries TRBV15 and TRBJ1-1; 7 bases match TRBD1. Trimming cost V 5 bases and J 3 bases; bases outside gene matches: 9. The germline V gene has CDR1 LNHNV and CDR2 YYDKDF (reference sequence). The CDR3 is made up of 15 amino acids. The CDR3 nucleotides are TGTGCCACCAGCGGGTCAGGGGGGGCTGACACTGAAGCTTTCTTT. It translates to CATSGSGGADTEAFF.

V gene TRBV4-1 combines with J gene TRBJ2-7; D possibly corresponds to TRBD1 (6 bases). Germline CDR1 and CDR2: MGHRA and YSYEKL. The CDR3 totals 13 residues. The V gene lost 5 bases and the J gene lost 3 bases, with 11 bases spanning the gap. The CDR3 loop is CASSVLQGYEQYF. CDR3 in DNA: TGCGCCAGCAGCGTCCTACAGGGCTACGAGCAGTACTTC.

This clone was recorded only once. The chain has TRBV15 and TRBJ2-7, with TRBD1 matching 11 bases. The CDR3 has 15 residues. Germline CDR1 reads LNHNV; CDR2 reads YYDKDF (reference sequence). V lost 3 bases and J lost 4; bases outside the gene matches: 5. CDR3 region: CATSRWTGGEYEQYF. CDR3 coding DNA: TGTGCCACCAGCAGGTGGACAGGGGGCGAATACGAGCAGTACTTC.

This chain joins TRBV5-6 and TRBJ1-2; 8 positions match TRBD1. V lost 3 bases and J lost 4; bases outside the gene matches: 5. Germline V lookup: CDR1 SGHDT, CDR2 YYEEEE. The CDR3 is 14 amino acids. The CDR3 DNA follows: TGTGCCAGCAGCTCGGACAGGGAGGGCTATGGCTACACCTTC. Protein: CASSSDREGYGYTF.

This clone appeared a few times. The CDR3: CASSRSFTPGGVGEQYF. CDR3 bases: TGTGCCAGCAGCCGATCATTCACCCCAGGGGGAGTGGGAGAGCAGTACTTC. The chain uses TRBV6-6 and TRBJ2-7, with TRBD1 identical over 7 bases. Germline assignment: CDR1 MNHNY and CDR2 SVGAGI (reference sequence). The CDR3 extends over 17 amino acids. V was pared by 6 bases and J by 7 bases, with 21 bases of the junction left unmatched.

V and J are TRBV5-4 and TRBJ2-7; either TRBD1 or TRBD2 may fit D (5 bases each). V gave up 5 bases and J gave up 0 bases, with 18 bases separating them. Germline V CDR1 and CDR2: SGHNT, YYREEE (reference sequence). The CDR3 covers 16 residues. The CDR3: CASRFTGTLYSYEQYF. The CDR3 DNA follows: TGTGCCAGCAGATTTACCGGGACCTTGTACTCCTACGAGCAGTACTTC.

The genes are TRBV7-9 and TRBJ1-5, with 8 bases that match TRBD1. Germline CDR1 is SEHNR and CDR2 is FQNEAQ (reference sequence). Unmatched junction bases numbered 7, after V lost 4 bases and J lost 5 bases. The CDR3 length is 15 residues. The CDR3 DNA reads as TGTGCCAGCAGCTCGGACAGGGCTAAGGATCAGCCCCAGCATTTT. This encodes CASSSDRAKDQPQHF.

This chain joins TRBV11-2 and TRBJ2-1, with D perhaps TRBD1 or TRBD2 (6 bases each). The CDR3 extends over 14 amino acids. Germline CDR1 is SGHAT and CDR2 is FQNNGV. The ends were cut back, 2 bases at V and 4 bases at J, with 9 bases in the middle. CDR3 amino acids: CASSLRGPYNEQFF. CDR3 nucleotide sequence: TGTGCCAGCAGCTTACGGGGGCCTTACAATGAGCAGTTCTTC. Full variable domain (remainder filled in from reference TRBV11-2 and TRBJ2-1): EAGVAQSPRYKIIEKRQSVAFWCNPISGHATLYWYQQILGQGPKLLIQFQNNGVVDDSQLPKDRFSAERLKGVDSTLKIQPAKLEDSAVYLCASSLRGPYNEQFFGPGTRLTVL.

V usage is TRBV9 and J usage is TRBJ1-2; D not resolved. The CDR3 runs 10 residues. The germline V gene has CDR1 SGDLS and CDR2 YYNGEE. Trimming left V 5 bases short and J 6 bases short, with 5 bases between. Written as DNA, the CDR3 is TGTGCCAGCAGTGGGGATGGCTACACCTTC. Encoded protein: CASSGDGYTF.

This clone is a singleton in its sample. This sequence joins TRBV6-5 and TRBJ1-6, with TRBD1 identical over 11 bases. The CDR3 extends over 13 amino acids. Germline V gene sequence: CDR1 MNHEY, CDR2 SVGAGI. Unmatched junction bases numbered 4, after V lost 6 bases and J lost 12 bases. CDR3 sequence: CASRGGTGGPLHF. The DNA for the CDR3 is TGTGCCAGCAGAGGAGGGACAGGGGGACCCCTCCACTTT.

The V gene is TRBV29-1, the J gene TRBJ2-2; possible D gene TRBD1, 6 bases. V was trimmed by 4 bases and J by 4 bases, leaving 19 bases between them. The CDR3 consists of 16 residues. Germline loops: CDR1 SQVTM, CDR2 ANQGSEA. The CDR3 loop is CSVVMGHSTPTGELFF. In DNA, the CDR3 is TGCAGCGTTGTGATGGGACACTCGACCCCCACCGGGGAGCTGTTTTTT.

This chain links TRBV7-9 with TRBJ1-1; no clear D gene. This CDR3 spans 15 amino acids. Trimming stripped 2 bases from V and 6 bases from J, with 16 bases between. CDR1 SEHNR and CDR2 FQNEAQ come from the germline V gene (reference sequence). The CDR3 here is CASSLWGGLRPEAFF. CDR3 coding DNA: TGTGCCAGCAGCTTATGGGGAGGTTTGCGCCCTGAAGCTTTCTTT.

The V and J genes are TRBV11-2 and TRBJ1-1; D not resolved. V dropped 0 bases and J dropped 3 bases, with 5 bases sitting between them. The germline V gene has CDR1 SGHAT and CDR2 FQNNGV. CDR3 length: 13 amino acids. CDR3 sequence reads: CASSLDMYTEAFF. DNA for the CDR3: TGTGCCAGCAGCTTAGACATGTACACTGAAGCTTTCTTT.

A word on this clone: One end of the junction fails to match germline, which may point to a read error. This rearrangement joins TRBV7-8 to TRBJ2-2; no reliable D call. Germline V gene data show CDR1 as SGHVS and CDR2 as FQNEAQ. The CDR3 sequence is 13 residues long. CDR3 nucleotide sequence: TGTGTCAGCAGCTCCACGAAGACCGGGGAGCTGTTTTTT. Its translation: CVSSSTKTGELFF.

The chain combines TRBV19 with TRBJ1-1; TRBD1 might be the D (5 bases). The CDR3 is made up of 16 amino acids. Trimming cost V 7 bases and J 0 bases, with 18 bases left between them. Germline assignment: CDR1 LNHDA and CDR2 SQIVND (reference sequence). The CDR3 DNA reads TGTGCCAGTACCGATTCACGACAGACTTTGAACACTGAAGCTTTCTTT. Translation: CASTDSRQTLNTEAFF.

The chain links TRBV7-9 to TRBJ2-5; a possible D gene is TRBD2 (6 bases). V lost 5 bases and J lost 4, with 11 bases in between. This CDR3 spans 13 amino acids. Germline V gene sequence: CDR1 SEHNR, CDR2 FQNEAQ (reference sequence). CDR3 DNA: TGTGCCAGCAGCCCGGGACTCGGAGAGACCCAGTACTTC. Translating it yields CASSPGLGETQYF.

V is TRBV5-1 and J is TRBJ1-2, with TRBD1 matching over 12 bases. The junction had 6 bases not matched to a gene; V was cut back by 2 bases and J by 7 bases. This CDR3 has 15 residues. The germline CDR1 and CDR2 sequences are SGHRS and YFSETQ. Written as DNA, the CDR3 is TGCGCCAGCAGCTTCGACGGGACAGGGGGCACTGGCTACACCTTC. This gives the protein CASSFDGTGGTGYTF.

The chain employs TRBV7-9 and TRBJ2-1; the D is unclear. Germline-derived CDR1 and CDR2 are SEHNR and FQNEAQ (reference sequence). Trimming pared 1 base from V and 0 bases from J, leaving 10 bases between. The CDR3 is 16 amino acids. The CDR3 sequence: CASSLGSVGSYNEQFF. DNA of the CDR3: TGTGCCAGCAGCTTAGGGTCTGTTGGCTCCTACAATGAGCAGTTCTTC.

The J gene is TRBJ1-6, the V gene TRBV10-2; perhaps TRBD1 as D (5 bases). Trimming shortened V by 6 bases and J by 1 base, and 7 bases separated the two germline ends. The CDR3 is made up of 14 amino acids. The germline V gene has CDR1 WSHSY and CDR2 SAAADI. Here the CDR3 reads CASRRGSYNSPLHF. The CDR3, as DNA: TGCGCCAGCAGGCGGGGGTCCTATAATTCACCCCTCCACTTT.

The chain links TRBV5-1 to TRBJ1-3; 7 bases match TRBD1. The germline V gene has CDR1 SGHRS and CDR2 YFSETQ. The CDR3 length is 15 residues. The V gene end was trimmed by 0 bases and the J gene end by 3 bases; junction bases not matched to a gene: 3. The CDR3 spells CASSLEAGGGNTIYF. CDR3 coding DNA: TGCGCCAGCAGCTTGGAGGCAGGGGGTGGAAACACCATATATTTT.

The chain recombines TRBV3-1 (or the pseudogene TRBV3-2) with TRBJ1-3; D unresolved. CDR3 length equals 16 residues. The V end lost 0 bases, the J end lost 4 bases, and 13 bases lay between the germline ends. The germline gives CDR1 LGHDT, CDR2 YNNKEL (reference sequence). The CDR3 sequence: CASSQDMPGFGNTIYF. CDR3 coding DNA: TGTGCCAGCAGCCAAGATATGCCCGGGTTCGGAAACACCATATATTTT.

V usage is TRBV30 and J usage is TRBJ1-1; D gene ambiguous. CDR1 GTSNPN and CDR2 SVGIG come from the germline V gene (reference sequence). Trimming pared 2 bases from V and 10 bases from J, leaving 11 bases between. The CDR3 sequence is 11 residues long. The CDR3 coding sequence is TGTGCCTGGAGTTTATTACAAAGAGCTTTCTTT. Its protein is CAWSLLQRAFF. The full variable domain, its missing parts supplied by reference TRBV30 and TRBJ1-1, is SQTIHQWPATLVQPVGSPLSLECTVEGTSNPNLYWYRQAAGRGLQLLFYSVGIGQISSEVPQNLSASRPQDRQFILSSKKLLLSDSGFYLCAWSLLQRAFFGQGTRLTVV.

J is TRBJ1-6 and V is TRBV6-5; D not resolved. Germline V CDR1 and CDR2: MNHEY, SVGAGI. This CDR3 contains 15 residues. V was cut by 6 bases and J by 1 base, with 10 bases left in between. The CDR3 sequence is CASRPHSSYNSPLHF. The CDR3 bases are TGTGCCAGCAGACCCCATAGTTCCTATAATTCACCCCTCCACTTT.

CDR3 amino acids: CASSVGGLVTEAFF. DNA for the CDR3: TGTGCCAGCAGTGTGGGAGGGCTCGTGACTGAAGCTTTCTTT. The rearrangement uses TRBV2 and TRBJ1-1; D not resolved. The germline CDR1 and CDR2 sequences are SNHLY and FYNNEI. The CDR3 is made up of 14 amino acids. The V end was cut by 4 bases, the J end by 5 bases, with 14 bases between. Together with reference TRBV2 and TRBJ1-1, the CDR3 gives the full variable domain: EPEVTQTPSHQVTQMGQEVILRCVPISNHLYFYWYRQILGQKVEFLVSFYNNEISEKSEIFDDQFSVERPDGSNFTLKIRSTKLEDSAMYFCASSVGGLVTEAFFGQGTRLTVV.

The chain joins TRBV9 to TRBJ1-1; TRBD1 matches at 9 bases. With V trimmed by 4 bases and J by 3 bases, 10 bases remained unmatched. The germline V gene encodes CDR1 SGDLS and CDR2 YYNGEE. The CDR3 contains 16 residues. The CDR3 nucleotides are TGTGCCAGCAGCATCGGGACAGGGTATCGGGACACTGAAGCTTTCTTT. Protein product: CASSIGTGYRDTEAFF.

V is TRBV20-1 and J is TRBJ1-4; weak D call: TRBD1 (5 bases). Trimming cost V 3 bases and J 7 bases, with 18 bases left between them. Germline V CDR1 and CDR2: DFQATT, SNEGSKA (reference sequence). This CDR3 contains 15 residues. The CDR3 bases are TGCAGTGCTAGTCGGAGACCGGGACCCGGTGAAAAACTGTTTTTT. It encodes CSASRRPGPGEKLFF.

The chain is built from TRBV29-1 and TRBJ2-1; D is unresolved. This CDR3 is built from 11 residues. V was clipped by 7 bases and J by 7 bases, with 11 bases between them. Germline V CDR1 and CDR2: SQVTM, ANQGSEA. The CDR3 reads CSGGWGNEQFF. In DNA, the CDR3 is TGCAGCGGGGGATGGGGAAATGAGCAGTTCTTC.